The 29 T cell receptor beta chains presented below share a single source sample, sequenced in a study of blood T cell repertoires in COVID-19. Generated by immunoSEQ multiplex PCR, the TCRdb table keeps only in-frame clones and is missing some. The data show more than 55,000 clones, 60% to 80% seen once. Sequencing was done on a sample of peripheral blood. The source is a man aged 55-75 years with acute or convalescent COVID-19.

This clone was seen a single time. This chain links TRBV18 with TRBJ2-1; possible D gene TRBD1, 6 bases. From germline, CDR1 is KGHSH and CDR2 LQKENI. The CDR3 extends over 13 amino acids. The ends were cut back, 5 bases at V and 7 bases at J, with 12 bases in the middle. CDR3 nucleotide sequence: TGTGCCAGCTCAACCGACAGGTTAAATGAGCAGTTCTTC. Translation gives CASSTDRLNEQFF.

The chain joins TRBV9 to TRBJ1-1; TRBD1 is a possible D gene (6 bases). This CDR3 comprises 15 residues. Trimming removed 3 bases at V and 1 base at J, with 13 bases between. CDR1 is SGDLS and CDR2 is YYNGEE in the germline V gene. This CDR3 reads CASSASGTRNTEAFF. CDR3 DNA: TGTGCCAGCAGCGCGTCCGGGACAAGGAACACTGAAGCTTTCTTT.

The CDR3 reads CASSRDGQGQETQYF. The CDR3 DNA sequence: TGCGCCAGCAGCCGCGACGGACAGGGCCAAGAGACCCAGTACTTC. The V and J genes are TRBV4-1 and TRBJ2-5; TRBD1 aligns across 8 bases. The J segment lost 1 base and the V segment lost 4 bases, leaving 5 bases of the junction unmatched. Per the germline V gene, CDR1 is MGHRA and CDR2 is YSYEKL. This CDR3 is 15 amino acids long.

This clone has just one count. This chain uses TRBV29-1 with TRBJ2-7; the match to TRBD1 covers 7 bases. The CDR3 spans 11 residues. Germline V CDR1 and CDR2: SQVTM, ANQGSEA. In DNA, the CDR3 is TGCAGTGGCTACAGGGGCAACGAGCAGTACTTC. Encoded protein: CSGYRGNEQYF.

This clone was counted between two and nine times. The gene calls are TRBV11-3 and TRBJ1-4; TRBD1 aligns across 10 bases. V dropped 4 bases and J dropped 8; count of bases not matched to a gene: 10. There are 16 residues in the CDR3. Germline V gene data show CDR1 as SGHNT and CDR2 as YENEEA. CDR3 DNA: TGTGCCAGCAGCTCCCTTAGGACAGGGGGAAGCGAAAAACTGTTTTTT. Its translation: CASSSLRTGGSEKLFF. The variable domain in full, completed from reference TRBV11-3 and TRBJ1-4, reads EAGVVQSPRYKIIEKKQPVAFWCNPISGHNTLYWYLQNLGQGPELLIRYENEEAVDDSQLPKDRFSAERLKGVDSTLKIQPAELGDSAVYLCASSSLRTGGSEKLFFGSGTQLSVL.

J is TRBJ2-7 and V is TRBV27; 9 nucleotides agree with TRBD2. The germline gives CDR1 MNHEY, CDR2 SMNVEV (reference sequence). Trimming at V came to 7 bases and at J to 2 bases, leaving 9 bases not matched to a gene. The CDR3 covers 15 residues. The CDR3 is CASTISASGAYEQYF. The CDR3 coding sequence is TGTGCCAGCACCATATCGGCTAGCGGGGCCTACGAGCAGTACTTC.

This rearrangement joins TRBV6-5 to TRBJ1-2; weak D call: TRBD1 (6 bases). Trimming removed 7 bases at V and 3 bases at J, with 9 bases between. Germline CDR1 reads MNHEY; CDR2 reads SVGAGI. This CDR3 comprises 12 residues. CDR3 loop: CASNNRDYGYTF. The CDR3 DNA sequence: TGTGCCAGCAACAACAGGGACTATGGCTACACCTTC.

DNA of the CDR3: TGTGCCAGCAGCGGACAGATGAGGACTGAAGCTTTCTTT. Translated, it gives CASSGQMRTEAFF. The genes are TRBV7-6 and TRBJ1-1; possibly TRBD1 for D (6 bases). In germline, CDR1 is SGHVS, CDR2 FNYEAQ. Trimming took off 5 bases at V and 5 bases at J, with 12 bases between the two ends. The CDR3 is 13 amino acids.

V gene TRBV2 combines with J gene TRBJ1-6; TRBD1 aligns across 7 bases. V lost 8 bases to trimming and J lost 7 bases; unmatched junction nucleotides: 5. The length of the CDR3 is 13 residues. Germline V lookup: CDR1 SNHLY, CDR2 FYNNEI. The CDR3 protein is CASGGGSNSPLHF. CDR3 DNA: TGTGCCAGCGGAGGGGGCAGCAATTCACCCCTCCACTTT.

The chain recombines TRBV2 with TRBJ1-5; D call uncertain. The length of the CDR3 is 11 residues. Germline V CDR1 and CDR2: SNHLY, FYNNEI. V was clipped by 4 bases and J by 9 bases, with 7 bases between them. CDR3 residues: CASSVEGPQHF. The CDR3 nucleotides read TGTGCCAGCAGTGTCGAGGGGCCCCAGCATTTT.

The chain joins TRBV6-5 to TRBJ2-2; TRBD1 matches at 9 bases. CDR1 is MNHEY, CDR2 SVGAGI, per germline. Trimming at V came to 6 bases and at J to 7 bases, leaving 3 bases not matched to a gene. The length of the CDR3 is 13 residues. The chain's CDR3 is CASRDRGSGELFF. As DNA, the CDR3 is TGTGCCAGCAGAGACAGGGGGAGCGGGGAGCTGTTTTTT.

V is TRBV29-1 and J is TRBJ1-2; D uncertain. Germline loops: CDR1 SQVTM, CDR2 ANQGSEA. This CDR3 has 14 residues. Trimming took off 6 bases at V and 3 bases at J, with 17 bases between the two ends. CDR3 in amino acids: CSVRDGFRHYGYTF. In nucleotides, the CDR3 is TGCAGCGTGCGGGATGGGTTCAGGCACTATGGCTACACCTTC. Complete variable domain (other parts from reference TRBV29-1 and TRBJ1-2): SAVISQKPSRDICQRGTSLTIQCQVDSQVTMMFWYRQQPGQSLTLIATANQGSEATYESGFVIDKFPISRPNLTFSTLTVSNMSPEDSSIYLCSVRDGFRHYGYTFGSGTRLTVV.

The CDR3 is CASSEGDNRYEQYF. The CDR3 DNA reads as TGTGCCAGCAGTGAAGGCGACAATCGGTACGAGCAGTACTTC. The chain is built from TRBV2 and TRBJ2-7; D gene ambiguous. The germline V gene encodes CDR1 SNHLY and CDR2 FYNNEI. Trimming took 1 base from V and 4 from J, leaving 11 bases between them. The CDR3 contains 14 residues.

This clone was detected only once. The junction does not match germline at one end; this may be a read error. The V call is TRBV29-1, the J call TRBJ2-5, with a possible D match to TRBD1 (6 bases). The CDR3 has 16 amino acids. Germline V lookup: CDR1 SQVTM, CDR2 ANQGSEA. DNA for the CDR3: TGCAGCGTTAAAGATTCACAGGGCTATTTCCAAGAGACCCAGTACTTC. This gives the protein CSVKDSQGYFQETQYF.

This clone was seen more than once but under ten times. The gene calls are TRBV4-2 and TRBJ2-1; possibly TRBD1 for D (6 bases). V was cut by 4 bases and J by 7 bases, with 14 bases left in between. The CDR3 loop spans 14 amino acids. Germline V lookup: CDR1 LGHNA, CDR2 YNFKEQ. This chain's CDR3 is CASSLQGGWNEQFF. The CDR3 DNA sequence: TGTGCCAGCAGCCTACAGGGTGGGTGGAATGAGCAGTTCTTC.

The chain carries TRBV7-2 and TRBJ2-3; D gene uncertain. V was clipped by 3 bases and J by 6 bases, with 10 bases between them. Germline values: CDR1 SGHTA, CDR2 FQGNSA. The CDR3 loop spans 13 amino acids. The CDR3 protein is CASSLSRADTQYF. The CDR3, as DNA: TGTGCCAGCAGCTTGTCTAGAGCTGATACGCAGTATTTT.

The J gene is TRBJ1-2, the V gene TRBV6-5; TRBD1 matches at 7 bases. The J segment lost 2 bases and the V segment lost 8 bases, leaving 5 bases of the junction unmatched. Per germline, CDR1 MNHEY and CDR2 SVGAGI. There are 13 residues in the CDR3. CDR3 nucleotides: TGTGCCAGCCGGCAAGGGGGCAACTATGGCTACACCTTC. This translates into CASRQGGNYGYTF.

The rearrangement links TRBV27 to TRBJ1-1, with D hard to call. Trimming removed 0 bases at V and 1 base at J, with 6 bases between. Germline loops: CDR1 MNHEY, CDR2 SMNVEV (reference sequence). The CDR3 loop spans 14 amino acids. The CDR3 region is CASSLSGWNTEAFF. CDR3 DNA sequence: TGTGCCAGCAGTTTATCTGGCTGGAACACTGAAGCTTTCTTT.

The rearrangement joins TRBV7-3 to TRBJ2-1, with 9 bases identical to TRBD1. The V segment lost 5 bases and the J segment 10 bases; nucleotides outside the gene matches: 6. The CDR3 is made up of 13 amino acids. The germline gives CDR1 SGHTA, CDR2 FQGTGA. In nucleotides, the CDR3 is TGTGCCAGCAGCACCGATACAGGGGGCGAGCAGTTCTTC. The encoded protein is CASSTDTGGEQFF.

The V call is TRBV19, the J call TRBJ1-1, with unresolved D. Trimming removed 3 bases at V and 11 bases at J, with 16 bases between. Germline V gene lookup returns CDR1 LNHDA and CDR2 SQIVND (reference sequence). The CDR3 contains 13 residues. The CDR3, as DNA: TGTGCCAGTAGTATGACGGCGGGGAGTGAGGCTTTCTTT. It is translated as CASSMTAGSEAFF.

The chain links TRBV29-1 to TRBJ2-1, with a weak D call TRBD2 (6 bases). The V end lost 6 bases, the J end lost 3 bases, and 15 bases lay between the germline ends. CDR1 is SQVTM and CDR2 is ANQGSEA in the germline V gene. The CDR3 loop spans 14 amino acids. Here the CDR3 reads CSVRYGGSYNEQFF. The CDR3 nucleotides read TGCAGCGTCCGTTACGGGGGAAGCTACAATGAGCAGTTCTTC.

The CDR3, as DNA: TGTGCCAGCAGCCAAGATTGGGGACAGGGATCCGAGCAGTACTTC. Protein product: CASSQDWGQGSEQYF. The chain recombines TRBV4-2 with TRBJ2-7; 9 nucleotides match TRBD1. With 0 bases clipped from V and 6 bases from J, the junction kept 6 bases outside the gene matches. Germline CDR1 and CDR2: LGHNA and YNFKEQ. CDR3 length: 15 residues.

The chain combines TRBV27 with TRBJ2-7; 9 bases are a match to TRBD2. The junction had 5 bases not matched to a gene; V was cut back by 5 bases and J by 3 bases. The CDR3 runs to 14 residues. CDR1 and CDR2 from the germline V gene are MNHEY and SMNVEV (reference sequence). The CDR3 DNA sequence: TGTGCCAGCAGTCCTGGGACTAGCTTCTACGAGCAGTACTTC. This sequence encodes CASSPGTSFYEQYF.

In this sample, this clone turned up a few times. This sequence joins TRBV29-1 and TRBJ2-2, with unresolved D. Trimming left V 4 bases short and J 7 bases short, with 10 bases between. Germline V gives CDR1 SQVTM, CDR2 ANQGSEA. CDR3 length: 12 amino acids. The CDR3 DNA follows: TGCAGCGTTGGGTTCCCAGGCGGGGAGCTGTTTTTT. Its translation is CSVGFPGGELFF.

The chain combines TRBV28 with TRBJ2-2; 8 bases map to TRBD1. Germline CDR1 is MDHEN and CDR2 is SYDVKM. The junction had 12 bases not matched to a gene; V was cut back by 4 bases and J by 8 bases. The CDR3 contains 16 residues. CDR3 amino acids: CASSSTRDRSRGELFF. CDR3 bases: TGTGCCAGCAGTTCTACTCGGGACAGGTCAAGGGGGGAGCTGTTTTTT.

This chain connects TRBV12-5 to TRBJ1-1; 9 bases match TRBD1. V dropped 7 bases and J dropped 1; count of bases not matched to a gene: 7. The germline V gene encodes CDR1 LGHNT and CDR2 FRNRAP. CDR3 length equals 15 residues. The DNA for the CDR3 is TGTGCTAGTGCCGGGACAGGGCCAGGGAACACTGAAGCTTTCTTT. Translation: CASAGTGPGNTEAFF.

The V and J genes are TRBV5-5 and TRBJ1-1; TRBD1 aligns across 7 bases. Trimming removed 0 bases from V and 4 bases from J; junction bases left unmatched: 3. Germline values: CDR1 SGHKS, CDR2 YYEKEE (reference sequence). There are 14 residues in the CDR3. CDR3 nucleotide sequence: TGTGCCAGCAGCTTGGCGACAGGGATCACTGAAGCTTTCTTT. It yields the protein CASSLATGITEAFF.

The chain carries TRBV11-2 and TRBJ1-2, with no clear D. V shed 7 bases and J shed 0 bases, with 9 bases lying between them. This CDR3 contains 13 residues. Germline assignment: CDR1 SGHAT and CDR2 FQNNGV. CDR3 nucleotides: TGTGCCAGCACCCCCCTCGCTAACTATGGCTACACCTTC. It is translated as CASTPLANYGYTF. Supplemented by reference TRBV11-2 and TRBJ1-2, the full variable domain reads EAGVAQSPRYKIIEKRQSVAFWCNPISGHATLYWYQQILGQGPKLLIQFQNNGVVDDSQLPKDRFSAERLKGVDSTLKIQPAKLEDSAVYLCASTPLANYGYTFGSGTRLTVV.

This rearrangement joins TRBV2 to TRBJ2-1, with 13 nucleotides matching TRBD2. Germline CDR1 reads SNHLY; CDR2 reads FYNNEI. V lost 5 bases, J lost 8 bases, and 3 bases stayed unmatched. The CDR3 is made up of 14 amino acids. The CDR3 is CASSTSGGAYEQFF. The DNA of the CDR3 is TGTGCCAGCAGTACTAGCGGGGGGGCTTATGAGCAGTTCTTC.